The sequence of this T cell receptor beta chain was determined in a study of blood T cell repertoires in COVID-19. V was cut by 4 bases and J by 8 bases, with 23 bases left in between. Germline lookup yields CDR1 ENHRY and CDR2 SYGVKD. This CDR3 contains 16 residues. Assay: immunoSEQ multiplex PCR; the TCRdb copy retains only in-frame clones and omits some. The sample lists some 150,000 clones; about four fifths were seen once. The sample consisted of peripheral blood. The sequence was obtained from a human donor with acute or convalescent COVID-19. The donor label of this sample is uncertain. The chain is built from TRBV10-3 and TRBJ1-2; no definite D call. The CDR3 loop reads CAISARPEGATSGYTF. The CDR3 DNA reads TGTGCCATCAGTGCCCGGCCAGAGGGTGCGACGAGCGGCTACACCTTC.